The 28 T cell receptor beta chains below were found in one sample sequenced in a study of PD-1 blockade in classical Hodgkin lymphoma. Here immunoSEQ multiplex PCR was the method, and the copy in TCRdb shows in-frame clones only, minus some. The sample lists roughly 13,000 clones; over 75% were seen once. In every patient, relapse followed autologous stem cell transplantation, while exposure to brentuximab vedotin differed. The source material was peripheral blood mononuclear cells (PBMCs), sampled at baseline. The receptor set was obtained from a human donor with classical Hodgkin lymphoma.

This rearrangement joins TRBV6-1 to TRBJ2-5, with D perhaps matching TRBD1 (8 bases). Trimming took off 4 bases at V and 6 bases at J, with 18 bases between the two ends. The V gene's germline CDR1 is MNHNS and CDR2 SASEGT. The CDR3 has 15 residues. CDR3 nucleotide sequence: TGTGCCAGCAGTGCGTTACAGGGGGGGGGTCAGACCCAGTACTTC. Residues: CASSALQGGGQTQYF.

The sample holds a few counts of this clone. The rearrangement links TRBV28 to TRBJ2-7; no clear D gene. Trimming removed 3 bases at V and 0 bases at J, with 3 bases between. Germline V lookup: CDR1 MDHEN, CDR2 SYDVKM. CDR3 length: 12 residues. CDR3 amino acids: CASSFGSYEQYF. The CDR3 DNA follows: TGTGCCAGCAGTTTCGGCTCCTACGAGCAGTACTTC.

This clone was counted only a few times. The chain couples TRBV10-1 to TRBJ1-1, with D uncertain. Trimming stripped 0 bases from V and 0 bases from J, with 2 bases between. From germline, CDR1 is WNHNN and CDR2 SYGVQD (reference sequence). This CDR3 spans 13 amino acids. Here the CDR3 reads CASSESMNTEAFF. DNA of the CDR3: TGCGCCAGCAGTGAGTCCATGAACACTGAAGCTTTCTTT.

In this sample, this clone turned up a few times. The V gene is TRBV6-1, the J gene TRBJ1-1, with unresolved D. This CDR3 has 12 amino acids. The V and J ends lost 7 bases and 2 bases respectively, with 8 bases between them. CDR1 and CDR2 (germline): MNHNS, SASEGT. The CDR3 is CASTRTNTEAFF. The CDR3 nucleotides read TGTGCCAGCACACGGACTAACACTGAAGCTTTCTTT.

The chain carries TRBV6-5 and TRBJ1-3, with a possible D match to TRBD1 (5 bases). Germline CDR1 and CDR2: MNHEY and SVGAGI. This CDR3 has 16 amino acids. With 0 bases removed from V and 2 bases from J, the gap between germline ends came to 11 bases. This chain's CDR3 is CASSYSRLGAGNTIYF. DNA for the CDR3: TGTGCCAGCAGTTACTCGAGGCTGGGGGCTGGAAACACCATATATTTT.

The chain employs TRBV5-4 and TRBJ2-2, with D possibly being TRBD1 or TRBD2 (7 bases each). This CDR3 spans 14 amino acids. Trimming cost V 4 bases and J 4 bases, with 11 bases left between them. The germline V gene has CDR1 SGHNT and CDR2 YYREEE (reference sequence). The CDR3 loop reads CASSDREGTGELFF. The CDR3 DNA follows: TGTGCCAGCAGCGACAGGGAGGGCACCGGGGAGCTGTTTTTT.

The chain has TRBV7-9 and TRBJ2-2; a possible D gene is TRBD2 (6 bases). The CDR3 length is 14 residues. Looked up from germline, CDR1 is SEHNR and CDR2 is FQNEAQ (reference sequence). Trimming took 6 bases from V and 8 from J, leaving 16 bases between them. CDR3 region: CASSPDYSGGELFF. The CDR3 nucleotides read TGTGCCAGCAGTCCGGACTATTCGGGTGGGGAGCTGTTTTTT. The full variable domain, with the rest looked up from reference TRBV7-9 and TRBJ2-2, is DTGVSQNPRHKITKRGQNVTFRCDPISEHNRLYWYRQTLGQGPEFLTYFQNEAQLEKSRLLSDRFSAERPKGSFSTLEIQRTEQGDSAMYLCASSPDYSGGELFFGEGSRLTVL.

This chain links TRBV5-1 with TRBJ1-4; 7 bases align to TRBD1. V lost 2 bases to trimming and J lost 7 bases; unmatched junction nucleotides: 8. The CDR3 runs 15 residues. CDR1 and CDR2 (germline): SGHRS, YFSETQ. CDR3 nucleotides: TGCGCCAGCAGCTTCAGGGGAGGGGGCGGTGAAAAACTGTTTTTT. As protein: CASSFRGGGGEKLFF. Full variable domain (remainder filled in from reference TRBV5-1 and TRBJ1-4): KAGVTQTPRYLIKTRGQQVTLSCSPISGHRSVSWYQQTPGQGLQFLFEYFSETQRNKGNFPGRFSGRQFSNSRSEMNVSTLELGDSALYLCASSFRGGGGEKLFFGSGTQLSVL.

The rearrangement joins TRBV6-6 to TRBJ2-7, with TRBD1 matching 10 bases. The length of the CDR3 is 16 residues. CDR1 MNHNY and CDR2 SVGAGI come from the germline V gene (reference sequence). The trim removed 5 bases at V and 4 bases at J, leaving 11 bases unmatched. The CDR3 DNA sequence: TGTGCCAGCAGTCCCAGTTTCGGGGACAGGGGTTACGAGCAGTACTTC. Translating gives CASSPSFGDRGYEQYF.

The CDR3 region is CASSYRGPNTGELFF. The CDR3, as DNA: TGTGCCAGCAGTTACAGGGGGCCGAACACCGGGGAGCTGTTTTTT. V usage is TRBV28 and J usage is TRBJ2-2, with 9 bases aligning to TRBD1. Germline trimming cut 4 bases from V and 0 bases from J; bases unmatched to any gene: 0. This CDR3 has 15 amino acids. The germline V gene has CDR1 MDHEN and CDR2 SYDVKM. Drawing the rest from reference TRBV28 and TRBJ2-2, the complete variable domain is DVKVTQSSRYLVKRTGEKVFLECVQDMDHENMFWYRQDPGLGLRLIYFSYDVKMKEKGDIPEGYSVSREKKERFSLILESASTNQTSMYLCASSYRGPNTGELFFGEGSRLTVL.

The CDR3 protein is CASSLEVGLALLNEQFF. For the CDR3, the DNA is TGTGCCAGCAGCTTGGAGGTTGGTCTAGCGCTTCTCAATGAGCAGTTCTTC. This chain uses TRBV5-6 with TRBJ2-1; maybe TRBD2 (6 bases). V was pared by 0 bases and J by 6 bases, with 19 bases between. The germline V gene encodes CDR1 SGHDT and CDR2 YYEEEE. This CDR3 is 17 amino acids long.

The chain is built from TRBV14 and TRBJ2-7, with 10 bases identical to TRBD2. In germline, CDR1 is SGHDN, CDR2 FVKESK. J gave up 6 bases and V 3 bases, and 14 bases lay outside the gene matches. The length of the CDR3 is 17 residues. The CDR3 coding sequence is TGTGCCAGCAGCCATAGGACAGGACACAGCGGGAGGGCCGAGCAGTACTTC. Residues: CASSHRTGHSGRAEQYF.

This clone has only one observation. The rearrangement uses TRBV5-1 and TRBJ2-7, with 7 bases aligning to TRBD1. V gave up 4 bases and J gave up 7 bases; unmatched junction bases: 11. The CDR3 contains 14 residues. Germline V gene data show CDR1 as SGHRS and CDR2 as YFSETQ. CDR3 nucleotides: TGCGCCAGCAGCCCTGGACAGGCTTTAGGGGAGCAGTACTTC. It is translated as CASSPGQALGEQYF.

By share, this clone counts as medium-sized (0.01 to 0.1%). The chain carries TRBV25-1 and TRBJ2-3; no definite D call. CDR3 length: 12 amino acids. CDR1 is MGHDK, CDR2 SYGVNS, per germline. Deletions cut 4 bases from V and 0 bases from J, with 2 bases between. CDR3 loop: CASSVSTDTQYF. Written as DNA, the CDR3 is TGTGCCAGCAGTGTCAGCACAGATACGCAGTATTTT. Full variable domain (missing parts from reference TRBV25-1 and TRBJ2-3): EADIYQTPRYLVIGTGKKITLECSQTMGHDKMYWYQQDPGMELHLIHYSYGVNSTEKGDLSSESTVSRIRTEHFPLTLESARPSHTSQYLCASSVSTDTQYFGPGTRLTVL.

The chain has TRBV5-5 and TRBJ2-7; 9 positions match TRBD2. CDR3 length: 16 amino acids. CDR1 is SGHKS, CDR2 YYEKEE, per germline (reference sequence). The J segment lost 0 bases and the V segment lost 4 bases, leaving 8 bases of the junction unmatched. The CDR3 coding sequence is TGTGCCAGCAGCCAAAGACTAGCGGATAGCTCCTACGAGCAGTACTTC. Encoded protein: CASSQRLADSSYEQYF. The variable domain in full, completed from reference TRBV5-5 and TRBJ2-7, reads DAGVTQSPTHLIKTRGQQVTLRCSPISGHKSVSWYQQVLGQGPQFIFQYYEKEERGRGNFPDRFSARQFPNYSSELNVNALLLGDSALYLCASSQRLADSSYEQYFGPGTRLTVT.

The chain has TRBV5-3 and TRBJ1-5; D gene ambiguous. TRBV5-3 is flagged as an ORF with uncertain function. The CDR3 has 15 amino acids. V dropped 0 bases and J dropped 0 bases, with 7 bases sitting between them. CDR3 in amino acids: CARSLVPSSNQPQHF. Written as DNA, the CDR3 is TGTGCCAGAAGCTTGGTTCCTAGTAGCAATCAGCCCCAGCATTTT.

The rearrangement links TRBV6-1 to TRBJ2-1; 8 nucleotides match TRBD2. V was pared by 8 bases and J by 7 bases, with 13 bases of the junction left unmatched. This CDR3 region has 15 residues. Looked up from germline, CDR1 is MNHNS and CDR2 is SASEGT. The CDR3 DNA reads as TGTGCCAGCTCTGAACCGGGACTAGTTGGTAATGAGCAGTTCTTC. Translated: CASSEPGLVGNEQFF.

V gene TRBV19 combines with J gene TRBJ2-3; the D gene could be TRBD1 or TRBD2 (5 bases each). Trimming took off 5 bases at V and 4 bases at J, with 10 bases between the two ends. Per the germline V gene, CDR1 is LNHDA and CDR2 is SQIVND (reference sequence). The CDR3 length is 13 residues. CDR3 nucleotide sequence: TGTGCCAGTAGTGCTAGGGGAGCAGATACGCAGTATTTT. This encodes CASSARGADTQYF. Full variable domain (outside the CDR3, taken from reference TRBV19 and TRBJ2-3): DGGITQSPKYLFRKEGQNVTLSCEQNLNHDAMYWYRQDPGQGLRLIYYSQIVNDFQKGDIAEGYSVSREKKESFPLTVTSAQKNPTAFYLCASSARGADTQYFGPGTRLTVL.

V gene TRBV5-4 combines with J gene TRBJ2-1; D is unclear. The germline V gene has CDR1 SGHNT and CDR2 YYREEE (reference sequence). V was cut by 0 bases and J by 6 bases, with 10 bases left in between. The CDR3 has 14 amino acids. DNA for the CDR3: TGTGCCAGCAGCTTGGGACGGCGGCCCAATGAGCAGTTCTTC. Amino acid sequence: CASSLGRRPNEQFF.

The gene calls are TRBV10-3 and TRBJ1-2; no clear D. This CDR3 is built from 12 residues. CDR1 and CDR2 (germline): ENHRY, SYGVKD. The V and J ends lost 7 bases and 6 bases respectively, with 12 bases between them. CDR3 sequence: CAITRGLDGYTF. In DNA form, the CDR3 reads TGTGCCATCACTCGGGGATTGGATGGCTACACCTTC.

The chain recombines TRBV18 with TRBJ1-1; a possible D gene is TRBD1 (6 bases). The germline V gene has CDR1 KGHSH and CDR2 LQKENI. The CDR3 length is 15 residues. The germline V and J ends were trimmed by 2 bases and 1 base, with 11 bases remaining between them. The CDR3 region has the DNA TGTGCCAGCTCACCAATAAAACAGGGGAACACTGAAGCTTTCTTT. Protein product: CASSPIKQGNTEAFF.

V gene TRBV18 combines with J gene TRBJ1-1, with D perhaps matching TRBD1 (6 bases). Trimming left V 2 bases short and J 1 base short, with 11 bases between. This CDR3 has 15 amino acids. CDR1 KGHSH and CDR2 LQKENI come from the germline V gene. Here the CDR3 reads CASSPIGTTNTEAFF. The CDR3 DNA reads as TGTGCCAGCTCACCAATAGGGACAACGAACACTGAAGCTTTCTTT.

This clone was counted a few times. The gene calls are TRBV12-5 and TRBJ2-5, with TRBD1 identical over 7 bases. The CDR3 length is 15 residues. Germline CDR1 LGHNT, CDR2 FRNRAP. The ends lost 4 bases at V and 2 bases at J; junction bases unmatched: 7. The CDR3 protein is CASGSDRQGQETQYF. Written as DNA, the CDR3 is TGTGCTAGTGGTTCCGACCGACAGGGACAAGAGACCCAGTACTTC. Based on the CDR3 plus reference TRBV12-5 and TRBJ2-5, the full variable domain is DARVTQTPRHKVTEMGQEVTMRCQPILGHNTVFWYRQTMMQGLELLAYFRNRAPLDDSGMPKDRFSAEMPDATLATLKIQPSEPRDSAVYFCASGSDRQGQETQYFGPGTRLLVL.

This clone was seen a few times. This chain connects TRBV28 to TRBJ2-5; D is tentatively TRBD1 or TRBD2 (6 bases each). Per germline, CDR1 MDHEN and CDR2 SYDVKM. The CDR3 consists of 14 residues. Trimming stripped 8 bases from V and 4 bases from J, with 17 bases between. The CDR3 is CASRPGGMGETQYF. The CDR3 DNA is TGTGCCAGCCGACCCGGGGGCATGGGAGAGACCCAGTACTTC.

As regards this clone: With a much larger clone just one base away, this may be a read error. The rearrangement links TRBV7-2 to TRBJ2-7; D call uncertain. The CDR3 covers 12 residues. CDR1 is SGHTA and CDR2 is FQGNSA in the germline V gene. With 1 base removed from V and 2 bases from J, the gap between germline ends came to 3 bases. The CDR3 sequence is CASSLEAYEQYF. The CDR3 DNA sequence: TGTGCCAGCAGCTTAGAGGCCTACGAGCAGTACTTC.

J is TRBJ1-1 and V is TRBV27; D is undetermined. Trimming shortened V by 1 base and J by 0 bases, and 3 bases separated the two germline ends. The CDR3 is 13 residues long. CDR1 is MNHEY, CDR2 SMNVEV, per germline (reference sequence). CDR3 sequence (DNA): TGTGCCAGCAGTTTATTCCTGAACACTGAAGCTTTCTTT. It is translated as CASSLFLNTEAFF.

V and J are TRBV9 and TRBJ1-6; the D gene is possibly TRBD1 (5 bases). The germline V and J ends were trimmed by 4 bases and 8 bases, with 16 bases remaining between them. The CDR3 is made up of 15 amino acids. CDR1 is SGDLS, CDR2 YYNGEE, per germline. The CDR3 sequence: CASSWGGVTDSPLHF. The CDR3 bases are TGTGCCAGCAGCTGGGGAGGGGTAACGGATTCACCCCTCCACTTT.

The J gene is TRBJ2-7, the V gene TRBV5-6; 8 positions match TRBD1. The CDR3 has 13 residues. J was trimmed by 3 bases and V by 4 bases; bases with no gene match: 3. The V gene's germline CDR1 is SGHDT and CDR2 YYEEEE. CDR3 in amino acids: CASSQQGDYEQYF. CDR3 coding DNA: TGTGCCAGCAGCCAACAGGGGGACTACGAGCAGTACTTC.